This T cell receptor (beta chain) emerged from a study of Ad26.COV2.S vaccination and SARS-CoV-2 variants. Study information: A participant enrolled in the COV1001 Ad26.COV2.S trial arm provided the sample.

Method: immunoSEQ multiplex PCR; TCRdb's copy keeps in-frame clones and lacks some. The sample lists more than 300,000 clones, about 82% seen once, with 2% to 2.5% in the top ten. The treatment: some 20 received Ad26.COV2.S at low or high dose, single or two shots; 5 received placebo; per-sample allocation not given. The study sampled participants on day 63 after the first vaccine or placebo injection. An Ad26 vector that expressed Wuhan-strain SARS-CoV-2 spike constituted the vaccine. The germline V and J ends were trimmed by 5 bases and 4 bases, with 14 bases remaining between them. This CDR3 is built from 14 residues. CDR1 and CDR2 (germline): MDHEN, SYDVKM. About this clone: The target antigen is unknown.

General study points: Quantification of TCR breadth and depth may have yielded underestimates of total T cell responses.

The sample in question was peripheral blood, obtained in a trial of Ad26.COV2.S vaccine versus placebo. This receptor was taken from a person aged 18-60 years who received the Ad26.COV2.S COVID-19 vaccine or a placebo. The V call is TRBV28, the J call TRBJ2-5, with D unresolved. The CDR3 bases are TGTGCCAGCAGTCCCCGTTCCGTGAGAGAGACCCAGTACTTC. Protein sequence: CASSPRSVRETQYF.